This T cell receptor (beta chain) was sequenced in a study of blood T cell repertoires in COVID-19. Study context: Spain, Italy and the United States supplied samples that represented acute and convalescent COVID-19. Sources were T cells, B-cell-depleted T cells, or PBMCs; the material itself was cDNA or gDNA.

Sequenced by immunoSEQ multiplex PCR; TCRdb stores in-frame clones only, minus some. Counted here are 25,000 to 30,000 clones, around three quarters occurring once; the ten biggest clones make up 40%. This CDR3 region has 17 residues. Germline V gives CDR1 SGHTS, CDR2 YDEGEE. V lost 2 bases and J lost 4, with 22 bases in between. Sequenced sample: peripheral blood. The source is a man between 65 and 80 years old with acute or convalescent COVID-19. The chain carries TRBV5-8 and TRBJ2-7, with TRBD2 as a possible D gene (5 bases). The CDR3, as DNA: TGTGCCAGCAGCTTCGGGCAGGCGCAACTACGAGGGTACGAGCAGTACTTC. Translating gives CASSFGQAQLRGYEQYF.